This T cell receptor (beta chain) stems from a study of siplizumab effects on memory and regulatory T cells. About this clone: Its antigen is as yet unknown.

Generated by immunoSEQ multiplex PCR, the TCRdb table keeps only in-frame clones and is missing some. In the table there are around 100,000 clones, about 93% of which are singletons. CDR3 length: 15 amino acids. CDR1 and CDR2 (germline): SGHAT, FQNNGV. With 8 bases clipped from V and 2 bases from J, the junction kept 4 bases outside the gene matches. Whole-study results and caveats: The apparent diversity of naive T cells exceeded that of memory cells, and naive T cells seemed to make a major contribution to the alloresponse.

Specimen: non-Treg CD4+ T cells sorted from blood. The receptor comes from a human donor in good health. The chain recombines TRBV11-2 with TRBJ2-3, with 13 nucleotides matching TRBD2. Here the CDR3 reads CASRTSGGYTDTQYF. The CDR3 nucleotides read TGTGCCAGCCGGACTAGCGGGGGTTACACAGATACGCAGTATTTT.